This T cell receptor beta chain came from a study of blood T cell repertoires in COVID-19. Study at large: Specimens from acute and convalescent COVID-19 originated in the United States, Italy and Spain. The analysed material was cDNA or gDNA that came from T cells, B-cell-depleted T cells, or PBMCs.

Original processing notes: Estimation of nucleated cell counts relied on the amplification of reference gene primers. Measured with immunoSEQ multiplex PCR; TCRdb has only the in-frame clones, and not every one. That table is the source of V, J and clone size, and D and trimming were worked out from the DNA. The top ten clones hold around 1.9% of a sample with approximately 73,000 clones, approximately 86% of them seen once. CDR1 SGHAT and CDR2 FQNNGV come from the germline V gene. The CDR3 spans 15 residues. Trimming took 3 bases from V and 0 from J, leaving 12 bases between them. This sequence was found in a woman aged 55-70 years with acute or convalescent COVID-19. The V gene is TRBV11-2, the J gene TRBJ2-7; no definite D call. Sequenced: peripheral blood. The CDR3 loop reads CASSFGWASSYEQYF. In DNA form, the CDR3 reads TGTGCCAGCAGCTTTGGATGGGCCAGCTCCTACGAGCAGTACTTC. The variable domain in full, with the rest retrieved from reference TRBV11-2 and TRBJ2-7, is EAGVAQSPRYKIIEKRQSVAFWCNPISGHATLYWYQQILGQGPKLLIQFQNNGVVDDSQLPKDRFSAERLKGVDSTLKIQPAKLEDSAVYLCASSFGWASSYEQYFGPGTRLTVT.